This passage covers 29 T cell receptor beta chains from one sample sequenced in a study of cytomegalovirus exposure and HLA in healthy donors. 60 Vbeta and 13 Jbeta primers were used in PCR. The method was immunoSEQ multiplex PCR; TCRdb's version includes in-frame clones alone and lacks a portion of them. In the table there are about 150,000 clones, approximately 83% of which are singletons. The sample taken for sequencing was PBMCs. The source is a male donor in good health and CMV-seronegative.

The V call is TRBV28, the J call TRBJ1-1; no reliable D call. This CDR3 is 14 amino acids long. Germline V lookup: CDR1 MDHEN, CDR2 SYDVKM. Trimming pared 8 bases from V and 1 base from J, leaving 14 bases between. The CDR3 bases are TGTGCCAGCGCGCCGGACTTTGGGAACACTGAAGCTTTCTTT. Protein: CASAPDFGNTEAFF.

This clone was seen more than once but under ten times. The chain recombines TRBV9 with TRBJ2-3; TRBD2 agrees at 8 bases. V dropped 5 bases and J dropped 4; count of bases not matched to a gene: 6. Germline assignment: CDR1 SGDLS and CDR2 YYNGEE. There are 14 residues in the CDR3. The CDR3 nucleotides read TGTGCCAGCAGAAGCGGGGGTGTCGCAGATACGCAGTATTTT. Protein product: CASRSGGVADTQYF.

The gene calls are TRBV28 and TRBJ1-4; D uncertain. Germline-derived CDR1 and CDR2 are MDHEN and SYDVKM. The CDR3 contains 11 residues. V gave up 11 bases and J gave up 6 bases, with 10 bases separating them. The CDR3 spells CASTGDEKLFF. The CDR3 DNA reads TGTGCCTCGACCGGGGATGAAAAACTGTTTTTT.

The chain links TRBV11-2 to TRBJ1-1, with D possibly matching TRBD1 (5 bases). Germline values: CDR1 SGHAT, CDR2 FQNNGV. V shed 6 bases and J shed 1 base, with 9 bases lying between them. The length of the CDR3 is 13 residues. CDR3 amino acids: CASSEQANTEAFF. The CDR3 region has the DNA TGTGCCAGCAGTGAACAGGCGAACACTGAAGCTTTCTTT.

This clone showed up just once. The rearrangement joins TRBV6-4 to TRBJ1-4, with 7 bases matching TRBD1. V lost 2 bases, J lost 8 bases, and 5 bases stayed unmatched. Per germline, CDR1 MRHNA and CDR2 SNTAGT. This CDR3 is 14 amino acids long. Here the CDR3 reads CASSDRQGGEKLFF. CDR3 sequence (DNA): TGTGCCAGCAGTGACCGACAGGGCGGGGAAAAACTGTTTTTT.

The chain couples TRBV5-1 to TRBJ2-7; 7 positions agree with TRBD2. With V trimmed by 5 bases and J by 3 bases, 11 bases remained unmatched. The CDR3 extends over 15 amino acids. The V gene's germline CDR1 is SGHRS and CDR2 YFSETQ. The CDR3 sequence is CASSSAVASGYEQYF. CDR3 DNA: TGCGCCAGCAGTTCCGCCGTGGCTAGCGGCTACGAGCAGTACTTC.

The genes are TRBV7-2 and TRBJ1-5; 7 bases map to TRBD1. The germline CDR1 and CDR2 sequences are SGHTA and FQGNSA. V lost 5 bases, J lost 5 bases, and 18 bases stayed unmatched. The CDR3 runs 18 residues. The CDR3 is CASSDQRGQTPLHQPQHF. The CDR3 DNA sequence: TGTGCCAGCAGCGACCAAAGGGGGCAAACACCTCTACATCAGCCCCAGCATTTT.

The V call is TRBV7-9, the J call TRBJ2-1; 7 bases agree with TRBD2. The V gene end was trimmed by 5 bases and the J gene end by 0 bases; junction bases not matched to a gene: 7. Germline CDR1 reads SEHNR; CDR2 reads FQNEAQ (reference sequence). This CDR3 spans 16 amino acids. This CDR3 is CASSPMRGSSYNEQFF. The CDR3 DNA reads as TGTGCCAGCAGCCCTATGCGGGGGAGCTCCTACAATGAGCAGTTCTTC.

The V call is TRBV7-2, the J call TRBJ1-3; TRBD1 agrees at 9 bases. The CDR3 covers 15 residues. The V segment lost 3 bases and the J segment 4 bases; nucleotides outside the gene matches: 4. CDR1 and CDR2 (germline): SGHTA, FQGNSA. CDR3 coding DNA: TGTGCCAGCAGCTTGACAGGGGGAGCAGGAAACACCATATATTTT. Translation gives CASSLTGGAGNTIYF.

The chain links TRBV30 to TRBJ1-5, with D unresolved. Germline V CDR1 and CDR2: GTSNPN, SVGIG (reference sequence). The V end was cut by 0 bases, the J end by 4 bases, with 7 bases between. The CDR3 extends over 13 amino acids. CDR3 loop: CAWSVGTNQPQHF. The CDR3 nucleotides are TGTGCCTGGAGTGTGGGCACAAATCAGCCCCAGCATTTT.

This chain links TRBV30 with TRBJ2-1; the match to TRBD2 covers 10 bases. Germline lookup yields CDR1 GTSNPN and CDR2 SVGIG (reference sequence). The J segment lost 7 bases and the V segment lost 5 bases, leaving 11 bases of the junction unmatched. The CDR3 has 15 residues. This CDR3 is CAWGGTSARPNEQFF. In DNA form, the CDR3 reads TGTGCCTGGGGTGGGACTAGCGCTCGCCCAAATGAGCAGTTCTTC.

V and J are TRBV29-1 and TRBJ2-7, with D tentatively TRBD1 (6 bases). Deletions cut 3 bases from V and 6 bases from J, with 21 bases between. Germline V lookup: CDR1 SQVTM, CDR2 ANQGSEA. This CDR3 is built from 15 residues. The CDR3 DNA reads TGCAGCGTTGAGAACGGACAGCCTCCCGTTCGCGAGCAGTACTTC. It translates to CSVENGQPPVREQYF.

The V gene is TRBV6-6, the J gene TRBJ1-1; D is perhaps TRBD1 (6 bases). V was clipped by 6 bases and J by 3 bases, with 20 bases between them. Germline CDR1 and CDR2: MNHNY and SVGAGI (reference sequence). This CDR3 has 16 amino acids. In nucleotides, the CDR3 is TGTGCCAGCAGCGGTTTGGGGGCGAGGTCGTACACTGAAGCTTTCTTT. This encodes CASSGLGARSYTEAFF.

The chain uses TRBV27 and TRBJ1-5; TRBD1 is a possible D gene (6 bases). The CDR3 is 15 residues long. Looked up from germline, CDR1 is MNHEY and CDR2 is SMNVEV (reference sequence). V gave up 2 bases and J gave up 0 bases, with 8 bases separating them. CDR3 in DNA: TGTGCCAGCAGTTTAACAGGGAATAGCAATCAGCCCCAGCATTTT. This gives the protein CASSLTGNSNQPQHF.

This clone was recorded a few times. The chain carries TRBV16 and TRBJ1-5; the D gene is possibly TRBD1 (5 bases). This CDR3 comprises 15 residues. V was shortened by 1 base and J by 3 bases, with 10 bases between the two germline ends. The V gene's germline CDR1 is KGHSY and CDR2 FQNENV. CDR3 nucleotide sequence: TGTGCCAGCAGCCAATTCTGGGGGGACAATCAGCCCCAGCATTTT. Amino acids: CASSQFWGDNQPQHF.

The V gene is TRBV5-4, the J gene TRBJ2-3; 14 nucleotides align to TRBD2. The V segment lost 4 bases and the J segment 2 bases; nucleotides outside the gene matches: 3. Germline values: CDR1 SGHNT, CDR2 YYREEE (reference sequence). This CDR3 is 16 amino acids long. The CDR3 is CASSQGLAGVTDTQYF. The CDR3 nucleotides read TGTGCCAGCAGCCAGGGACTAGCGGGGGTCACAGATACGCAGTATTTT.

The V gene is TRBV9, the J gene TRBJ1-2; TRBD1 matches at 9 bases. CDR3 length equals 16 residues. The V and J ends lost 0 bases and 1 base, in that order; junction bases with no gene match: 4. Per germline, CDR1 SGDLS and CDR2 YYNGEE. This CDR3 reads CASSVAPGQGNYGYTF. The CDR3 nucleotides are TGTGCCAGCAGCGTAGCTCCGGGACAGGGTAACTATGGCTACACCTTC. Full variable domain (remainder filled in from reference TRBV9 and TRBJ1-2): DSGVTQTPKHLITATGQRVTLRCSPRSGDLSVYWYQQSLDQGLQFLIQYYNGEERAKGNILERFSAQQFPDLHSELNLSSLELGDSALYFCASSVAPGQGNYGYTFGSGTRLTVV.

This chain links TRBV19 with TRBJ1-1, with 7 nucleotides matching TRBD1. CDR3 length: 16 amino acids. Unmatched junction bases numbered 11, after V lost 3 bases and J lost 4 bases. Germline assignment: CDR1 LNHDA and CDR2 SQIVND (reference sequence). The CDR3 spells CASSIWGPQGSTEAFF. The CDR3 DNA is TGTGCCAGTAGTATTTGGGGACCACAGGGGAGCACTGAAGCTTTCTTT. Using reference TRBV19 and TRBJ1-1 for the parts outside the CDR3, the full variable domain is DGGITQSPKYLFRKEGQNVTLSCEQNLNHDAMYWYRQDPGQGLRLIYYSQIVNDFQKGDIAEGYSVSREKKESFPLTVTSAQKNPTAFYLCASSIWGPQGSTEAFFGQGTRLTVV.

This rearrangement joins TRBV5-6 to TRBJ2-3, with D possibly matching TRBD2 (6 bases). Germline V gene data show CDR1 as SGHDT and CDR2 as YYEEEE. V lost 4 bases and J lost 1, with 10 bases in between. CDR3 length: 14 residues. The CDR3 nucleotides read TGTGCCAGCAGCGGAGGGACCCGCACAGATACGCAGTATTTT. It translates to CASSGGTRTDTQYF. Looking up the rest from reference TRBV5-6 and TRBJ2-3 gives the full variable domain: DAGVTQSPTHLIKTRGQQVTLRCSPKSGHDTVSWYQQALGQGPQFIFQYYEEEERQRGNFPDRFSGHQFPNYSSELNVNALLLGDSALYLCASSGGTRTDTQYFGPGTRLTVL.

The chain employs TRBV6-6 and TRBJ1-5; no clear D gene. V was trimmed by 8 bases and J by 2 bases, leaving 16 bases between them. There are 15 residues in the CDR3. CDR1 is MNHNY and CDR2 is SVGAGI in the germline V gene (reference sequence). DNA for the CDR3: TGTGCCAGCGAGGGAGGAGGCATCGGCAATCAGCCCCAGCATTTT. Translated, it gives CASEGGGIGNQPQHF.

This chain connects TRBV5-1 to TRBJ2-1, with TRBD2 matching over 11 bases. CDR3 length: 17 amino acids. Germline V gene lookup returns CDR1 SGHRS and CDR2 YFSETQ. The J segment lost 6 bases and the V segment lost 9 bases, leaving 17 bases of the junction unmatched. CDR3 sequence (DNA): TGCGCCACCACCTTCCGCCCAACTAGCGGGAGTTTCAATGAGCAGTTCTTC. It encodes CATTFRPTSGSFNEQFF.

The V call is TRBV30, the J call TRBJ2-1, with 9 bases aligning to TRBD1. The germline CDR1 and CDR2 sequences are GTSNPN and SVGIG (reference sequence). The CDR3 totals 13 residues. V was clipped by 3 bases and J by 9 bases; unmatched bases: 6. The CDR3 spells CAWRGGQGGEQFF. CDR3 coding DNA: TGTGCCTGGAGAGGGGGACAGGGAGGTGAGCAGTTCTTC.

The V gene is TRBV7-3, the J gene TRBJ2-1; no reliable D call. V shed 5 bases and J shed 7 bases, with 9 bases lying between them. CDR3 size: 12 residues. The germline gives CDR1 SGHTA, CDR2 FQGTGA. CDR3 amino acids: CASSPTRNEQFF. In DNA form, the CDR3 reads TGTGCCAGCAGCCCCACGCGAAATGAGCAGTTCTTC.

The V call is TRBV7-2, the J call TRBJ2-1; 9 nucleotides agree with TRBD2. Germline loops: CDR1 SGHTA, CDR2 FQGNSA. J was trimmed by 14 bases and V by 5 bases; bases with no gene match: 13. The length of the CDR3 is 14 residues. The CDR3 protein is CASSPRSSGGPEFF. The CDR3 region has the DNA TGTGCCAGCAGCCCCCGCAGTAGCGGGGGCCCCGAGTTCTTC.

As to this clone: Its ends do not fully match the called genes, so a read error is possible. CDR3 amino acids: CAGSSQRAGEQYF. In DNA form, the CDR3 reads TGTGCCGGCAGCTCCCAGCGAGCGGGGGAGCAGTACTTC. The rearrangement uses TRBV11-2 and TRBJ2-7, with 7 bases identical to TRBD2. The germline CDR1 and CDR2 sequences are SGHAT and FQNNGV. CDR3 length: 13 residues.

J is TRBJ2-2 and V is TRBV19; D ambiguous. Germline assignment: CDR1 LNHDA and CDR2 SQIVND (reference sequence). The CDR3 consists of 13 residues. Trimming shortened V by 3 bases and J by 3 bases, and 5 bases separated the two germline ends. Written as DNA, the CDR3 is TGTGCCAGTAGTATCCCAGACACCGGGGAGCTGTTTTTT. Its protein is CASSIPDTGELFF. Combining the CDR3 with reference TRBV19 and TRBJ2-2 gives the whole variable domain DGGITQSPKYLFRKEGQNVTLSCEQNLNHDAMYWYRQDPGQGLRLIYYSQIVNDFQKGDIAEGYSVSREKKESFPLTVTSAQKNPTAFYLCASSIPDTGELFFGEGSRLTVL.

The chain employs TRBV10-3 and TRBJ2-5; the match to TRBD1 covers 7 bases. Per germline, CDR1 ENHRY and CDR2 SYGVKD. The trim removed 2 bases at V and 4 bases at J, leaving 7 bases unmatched. The CDR3 covers 15 residues. This chain's CDR3 is CAISEARQGTETQYF. The CDR3 coding sequence is TGTGCCATCAGTGAGGCGAGACAGGGTACAGAGACCCAGTACTTC.

Here the CDR3 reads CASSVFPATGVRETQYF. The CDR3 nucleotides are TGTGCCAGCAGCGTATTCCCAGCAACAGGGGTACGAGAGACCCAGTACTTC. The V call is TRBV9, the J call TRBJ2-5, with 7 bases fitting TRBD1. Germline assignment: CDR1 SGDLS and CDR2 YYNGEE. V lost 1 base and J lost 4; bases outside the gene matches: 13. The CDR3 has 17 amino acids.

This chain uses TRBV2 with TRBJ2-2; D may be TRBD2 (5 bases). The CDR3 length is 13 residues. Trimming cost V 2 bases and J 5 bases, with 6 bases left between them. Germline CDR1 SNHLY, CDR2 FYNNEI. The CDR3 protein is CASSESGTGELFF. The CDR3, as DNA: TGTGCCAGCAGTGAATCGGGAACCGGGGAGCTGTTTTTT.